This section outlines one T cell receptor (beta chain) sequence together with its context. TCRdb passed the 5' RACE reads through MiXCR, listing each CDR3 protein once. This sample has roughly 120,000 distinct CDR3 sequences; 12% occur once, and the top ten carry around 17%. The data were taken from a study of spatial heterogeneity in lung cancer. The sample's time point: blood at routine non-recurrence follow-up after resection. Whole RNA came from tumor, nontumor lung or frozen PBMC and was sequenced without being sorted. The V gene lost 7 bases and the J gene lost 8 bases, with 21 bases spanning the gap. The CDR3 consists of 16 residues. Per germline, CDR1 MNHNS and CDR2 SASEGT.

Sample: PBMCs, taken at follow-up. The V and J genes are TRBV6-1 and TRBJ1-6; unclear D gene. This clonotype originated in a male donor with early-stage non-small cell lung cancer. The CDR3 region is CASTPSVVGSYSPLHF. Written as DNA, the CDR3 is TGTGCCAGCACTCCATCGGTGGTAGGGTCGTATTCACCCCTCCACTTT.